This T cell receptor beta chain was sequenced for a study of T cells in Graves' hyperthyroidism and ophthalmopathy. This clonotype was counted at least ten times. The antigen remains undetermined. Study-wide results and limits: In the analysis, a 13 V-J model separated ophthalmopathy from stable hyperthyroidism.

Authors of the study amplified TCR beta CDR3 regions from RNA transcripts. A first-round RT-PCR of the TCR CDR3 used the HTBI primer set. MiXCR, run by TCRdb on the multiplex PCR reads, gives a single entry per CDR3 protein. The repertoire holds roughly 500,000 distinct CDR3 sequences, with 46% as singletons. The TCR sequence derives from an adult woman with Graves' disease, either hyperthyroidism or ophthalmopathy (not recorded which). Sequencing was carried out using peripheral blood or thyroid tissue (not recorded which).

The CDR3 sequence is CASTGTSNTGELFF. In DNA, the CDR3 is TGTGCCAGCACCGGGACTTCGAACACCGGGGAGCTGTTTTTT. The chain links TRBV11-3 to TRBJ2-2; perhaps TRBD2 as D (6 bases). The CDR3 has 14 amino acids. The germline CDR1 and CDR2 sequences are SGHNT and YENEEA. The V end was cut by 7 bases, the J end by 0 bases, with 9 bases between.